Presented here are 24 T cell receptor beta chains from one specimen sequenced in a study of blood T cell repertoires in COVID-19. Measured with immunoSEQ multiplex PCR; TCRdb has only the in-frame clones, and not every one. The repertoire includes fewer than 100,000 clones, 88% of them detected once, and around 40% sits in the top ten. The sequenced sample was peripheral blood. The source of these receptors is a human donor in a cohort sampled during active COVID-19.

V gene TRBV5-1 combines with J gene TRBJ1-2; 7 bases are a match to TRBD1. The CDR3 totals 14 residues. Germline CDR1 SGHRS, CDR2 YFSETQ. Unmatched junction bases numbered 6, after V lost 3 bases and J lost 4 bases. The DNA for the CDR3 is TGCGCCAGCAGCTGGGACAGCAGAACCTATGGCTACACCTTC. Amino acids: CASSWDSRTYGYTF.

The genes are TRBV7-2 and TRBJ2-5; 9 nucleotides match TRBD2. Germline loops: CDR1 SGHTA, CDR2 FQGNSA. Trimming at V came to 7 bases and at J to 5 bases, leaving 5 bases not matched to a gene. This CDR3 has 13 amino acids. This chain's CDR3 is CASTPSGGETQYF. DNA for the CDR3: TGTGCCAGCACCCCAAGCGGGGGGGAGACCCAGTACTTC.

This chain uses TRBV6-6 with TRBJ1-2; D perhaps matches TRBD1 (5 bases). Trimming left V 5 bases short and J 4 bases short, with 8 bases between. Germline values: CDR1 MNHNY, CDR2 SVGAGI (reference sequence). The CDR3 contains 12 residues. The CDR3 reads CASSTGGYGYTF. For the CDR3, the DNA is TGTGCCAGCAGTACGGGGGGCTATGGCTACACCTTC.

The V call is TRBV19, the J call TRBJ1-5; TRBD1 is a possible D gene (6 bases). The CDR3 has 14 residues. Per the germline V gene, CDR1 is LNHDA and CDR2 is SQIVND (reference sequence). Trimming shortened V by 8 bases and J by 3 bases, and 14 bases separated the two germline ends. The CDR3 bases are TGTGCCAGTGATACCCGGGACATCAATCAGCCCCAGCATTTT. This encodes CASDTRDINQPQHF.

The V and J genes are TRBV2 and TRBJ2-1; 9 positions agree with TRBD1. CDR3 length equals 15 residues. With V trimmed by 1 base and J by 14 bases, 12 bases remained unmatched. CDR1 and CDR2 from the germline V gene are SNHLY and FYNNEI. The CDR3 sequence: CASSEESLRDREEFF. The CDR3 nucleotides read TGTGCCAGCAGTGAAGAAAGCCTCAGGGACAGGGAGGAGTTCTTC.

The CDR3 spells CASSLVQGLASIQYF. The CDR3 DNA is TGTGCCAGCAGCTTAGTCCAGGGACTAGCCAGCATTCAGTACTTC. The V gene is TRBV7-2, the J gene TRBJ2-4; TRBD2 matches at 9 bases. The CDR3 spans 15 residues. The J segment lost 9 bases and the V segment lost 1 base, leaving 7 bases of the junction unmatched. Looked up from germline, CDR1 is SGHTA and CDR2 is FQGNSA.

The chain is built from TRBV4-1 and TRBJ2-3; 8 bases are a match to TRBD2. The CDR3 spans 17 residues. The germline V gene has CDR1 MGHRA and CDR2 YSYEKL. Germline trimming cut 0 bases from V and 0 bases from J; bases unmatched to any gene: 5. The CDR3 loop is CASSQDSAGASTDTQYF. The CDR3 DNA is TGCGCCAGCAGCCAAGACTCAGCGGGAGCGAGCACAGATACGCAGTATTTT.

The chain links TRBV5-1 to TRBJ2-3, with a tentative D call TRBD1 (5 bases). The CDR3 has 16 residues. Germline CDR1 is SGHRS and CDR2 is YFSETQ. V lost 0 bases, J lost 2 bases, and 13 bases lay in between. Written as DNA, the CDR3 is TGCGCCAGCAGCTTGGGGCAGGGCTATTTCACAGATACGCAGTATTTT. This gives the protein CASSLGQGYFTDTQYF.

This chain uses TRBV5-6 with TRBJ2-4; D unclear. The ends were cut back, 1 base at V and 2 bases at J, with 7 bases in the middle. This CDR3 has 14 residues. CDR1 is SGHDT, CDR2 YYEEEE, per germline. The chain's CDR3 is CASSLRVSKNIQYF. CDR3 DNA: TGTGCCAGCAGCTTGCGTGTTTCCAAAAACATTCAGTACTTC.

Here the CDR3 reads CASSIGPGMTYGYTF. The CDR3 nucleotides are TGTGCCAGTAGTATAGGTCCAGGGATGACTTATGGCTACACCTTC. The chain uses TRBV19 and TRBJ1-2; D possibly corresponds to TRBD1 (5 bases). Germline V gene data show CDR1 as LNHDA and CDR2 as SQIVND (reference sequence). V lost 1 base to trimming and J lost 5 bases, with 14 bases between them. There are 15 residues in the CDR3.

The V call is TRBV19, the J call TRBJ1-6, with a weak D call TRBD1 (5 bases). Germline CDR1 reads LNHDA; CDR2 reads SQIVND (reference sequence). The germline V and J ends were trimmed by 2 bases and 9 bases, with 17 bases remaining between them. This CDR3 has 16 residues. The CDR3 reads CASSIRTSLNPSPLHF. CDR3 coding DNA: TGTGCCAGTAGTATAAGGACATCCCTTAACCCTTCACCCCTCCACTTT.

This clone was counted a single time. This chain uses TRBV3-1 (or the pseudogene TRBV3-2) with TRBJ2-1; 9 nucleotides agree with TRBD2. This CDR3 region has 14 residues. Germline V gene sequence: CDR1 LGHDT, CDR2 YNNKEL (reference sequence). The J segment lost 11 bases and the V segment lost 5 bases, leaving 10 bases of the junction unmatched. DNA of the CDR3: TGTGCCAGCAGCTTCTTGGCGGGAGGGGATCAGCAGTTCTTC. This gives the protein CASSFLAGGDQQFF.

The rearrangement uses TRBV7-5 and TRBJ2-7; whether TRBD2, the table's D call, matches the DNA was not checked. TRBV7-5 is noted as a pseudogene. CDR3 length: 16 residues. In nucleotides, the CDR3 is TGTGCCAGAAGGCTCCAGGACGGCGGGAGACCCTACGAGCAGTACTTC. It translates to CARRLQDGGRPYEQYF.

CDR3 in amino acids: CASSQDFAGREAFF. The DNA of the CDR3 is TGTGCCAGCAGCCAAGATTTCGCAGGGCGGGAGGCTTTCTTT. The chain joins TRBV3-1 (or the pseudogene TRBV3-2) to TRBJ1-1, with D perhaps TRBD1 (5 bases). The CDR3 is 14 amino acids. The germline gives CDR1 LGHDT, CDR2 YNNKEL (reference sequence). V dropped 0 bases and J dropped 11 bases, with 16 bases sitting between them.

This chain links TRBV4-2 with TRBJ1-3, with D perhaps matching TRBD1 (5 bases). The CDR3 has 14 residues. The V end was cut by 6 bases, the J end by 0 bases, with 9 bases between. Germline lookup yields CDR1 LGHNA and CDR2 YNFKEQ. The CDR3 DNA reads as TGTGCCAGCAGGGGGACTTTCTCTGGAAACACCATATATTTT. Residues: CASRGTFSGNTIYF.

This chain uses TRBV30 with TRBJ2-2; 8 bases map to TRBD1. Germline V CDR1 and CDR2: GTSNPN, SVGIG (reference sequence). The CDR3 is 13 amino acids. Losses at the gene ends were 7 bases for V and 2 bases for J; bases not matched to a gene: 3. This CDR3 is CASQGANTGELFF. The CDR3 DNA sequence: TGTGCCTCCCAGGGGGCTAACACCGGGGAGCTGTTTTTT.

The CDR3 loop is CASSESRGLGGGNEQFF. The CDR3 DNA reads as TGTGCCAGCAGTGAATCGAGGGGGCTAGGAGGGGGCAATGAGCAGTTCTTC. This rearrangement joins TRBV25-1 to TRBJ2-1; tentatively, D is TRBD1 (7 bases). There are 17 residues in the CDR3. CDR1 is MGHDK and CDR2 is SYGVNS in the germline V gene. Trimming took 1 base from V and 6 from J, leaving 19 bases between them.

CDR3 protein: CASSLVGLLYQPQHF. CDR3 DNA sequence: TGTGCCAGCAGCTTGGTGGGACTTTTGTATCAGCCCCAGCATTTT. The rearrangement uses TRBV7-8 and TRBJ1-5; D is possibly TRBD1 (5 bases). Between the trimmed V and J ends, which lost 3 bases and 5 bases, there was a span of 14 bases. The CDR3 extends over 15 amino acids. CDR1 is SGHVS, CDR2 FQNEAQ, per germline.

This clone has a count of ten or more. The CDR3 spells CASSLGAGPLNGYTF. Written as DNA, the CDR3 is TGTGCCAGCAGCTTGGGGGCAGGGCCGTTGAATGGCTACACCTTC. V gene TRBV5-4 combines with J gene TRBJ1-2, with D perhaps matching TRBD1 (5 bases). With 0 bases removed from V and 6 bases from J, the gap between germline ends came to 15 bases. CDR1 is SGHNT and CDR2 is YYREEE in the germline V gene (reference sequence). The CDR3 has 15 residues.

The rearrangement joins TRBV23-1 to TRBJ2-1; tentatively, D is TRBD2 (6 bases). TRBV23-1 is an ORF, and what it does is uncertain. Deletions cut 0 bases from V and 4 bases from J, with 13 bases between. The CDR3 loop spans 16 amino acids. The CDR3 DNA is TGCGCCAGCAGTCAATCCGGCAGGACTACTTACAATGAGCAGTTCTTC. Translation: CASSQSGRTTYNEQFF.

The V gene is TRBV5-6, the J gene TRBJ2-5; TRBD1 might be the D (6 bases). Germline V gene lookup returns CDR1 SGHDT and CDR2 YYEEEE. The CDR3 has 13 residues. Trimming stripped 2 bases from V and 4 bases from J, with 9 bases between. The CDR3, as DNA: TGTGCCAGCAGCTTACAGGGCGGAGAGACCCAGTACTTC. This encodes CASSLQGGETQYF.

The J gene is TRBJ2-7, the V gene TRBV2; D is unclear. Germline V gene data show CDR1 as SNHLY and CDR2 as FYNNEI. Trimming pared 2 bases from V and 7 bases from J, leaving 9 bases between. This CDR3 spans 12 amino acids. CDR3 coding DNA: TGTGCCAGCAGTGAATTTCTCCGGGAGCAGTACTTC. Its protein product is CASSEFLREQYF.

J is TRBJ2-6 and V is TRBV19, with D unresolved. V was cut by 7 bases and J by 2 bases, with 9 bases left in between. The CDR3 totals 14 residues. Germline V gene lookup returns CDR1 LNHDA and CDR2 SQIVND (reference sequence). The CDR3 loop reads CASKDSPGANVLTF. The CDR3 DNA follows: TGTGCCAGTAAAGACTCCCCTGGGGCCAACGTCCTGACTTTC. Combining the CDR3 with reference TRBV19 and TRBJ2-6 gives the whole variable domain DGGITQSPKYLFRKEGQNVTLSCEQNLNHDAMYWYRQDPGQGLRLIYYSQIVNDFQKGDIAEGYSVSREKKESFPLTVTSAQKNPTAFYLCASKDSPGANVLTFGAGSRLTVL.

This chain joins TRBV6-5 and TRBJ1-1, with D possibly TRBD1 on 6 matching bases. Germline CDR1 is MNHEY and CDR2 is SVGAGI. This CDR3 comprises 13 residues. Trimming shortened V by 4 bases and J by 1 base, and 7 bases separated the two germline ends. Written as DNA, the CDR3 is TGTGCCAGCAGTTTGGACAGGAACACTGAAGCTTTCTTT. It translates to CASSLDRNTEAFF.